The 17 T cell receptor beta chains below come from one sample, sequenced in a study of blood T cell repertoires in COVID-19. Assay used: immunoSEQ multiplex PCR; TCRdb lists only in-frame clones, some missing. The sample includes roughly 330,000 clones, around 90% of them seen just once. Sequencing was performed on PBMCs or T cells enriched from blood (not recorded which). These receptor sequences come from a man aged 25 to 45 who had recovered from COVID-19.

The CDR3 loop reads CASSYVAGDAYNEQFF. The CDR3 nucleotides are TGTGCCAGTAGTTATGTGGCGGGGGACGCCTACAATGAGCAGTTCTTC. V usage is TRBV19 and J usage is TRBJ2-1; the match to TRBD2 covers 7 bases. Losses at the gene ends were 5 bases for V and 2 bases for J; bases not matched to a gene: 9. The germline gives CDR1 LNHDA, CDR2 SQIVND (reference sequence). This CDR3 region has 16 residues. Full variable domain (missing parts from reference TRBV19 and TRBJ2-1): DGGITQSPKYLFRKEGQNVTLSCEQNLNHDAMYWYRQDPGQGLRLIYYSQIVNDFQKGDIAEGYSVSREKKESFPLTVTSAQKNPTAFYLCASSYVAGDAYNEQFFGPGTRLTVL.

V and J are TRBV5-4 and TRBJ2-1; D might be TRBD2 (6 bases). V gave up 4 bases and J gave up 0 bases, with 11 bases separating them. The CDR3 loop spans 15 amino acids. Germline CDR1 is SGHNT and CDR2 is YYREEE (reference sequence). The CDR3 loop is CASSERGSSYNEQFF. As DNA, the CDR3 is TGTGCCAGCAGCGAACGGGGGAGCTCCTACAATGAGCAGTTCTTC.

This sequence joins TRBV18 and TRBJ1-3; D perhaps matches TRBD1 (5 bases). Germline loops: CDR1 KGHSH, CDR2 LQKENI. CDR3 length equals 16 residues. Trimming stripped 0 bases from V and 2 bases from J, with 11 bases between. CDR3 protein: CASSPPGGSTGNTIYF. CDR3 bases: TGTGCCAGCTCACCACCGGGGGGATCTACTGGAAACACCATATATTTT.

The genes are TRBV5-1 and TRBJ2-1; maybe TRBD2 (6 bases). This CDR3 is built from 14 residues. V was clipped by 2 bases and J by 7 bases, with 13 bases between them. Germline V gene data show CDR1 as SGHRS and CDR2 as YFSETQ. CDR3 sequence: CASSFDAGLNEQFF. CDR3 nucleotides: TGCGCCAGCAGCTTCGATGCGGGGCTGAATGAGCAGTTCTTC.

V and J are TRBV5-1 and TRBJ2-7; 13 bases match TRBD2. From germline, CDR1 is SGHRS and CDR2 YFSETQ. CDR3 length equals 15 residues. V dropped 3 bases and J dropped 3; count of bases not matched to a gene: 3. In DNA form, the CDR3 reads TGCGCCAGCAGCTCACTAGCGGGGGGGATCTACGAGCAGTACTTC. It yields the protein CASSSLAGGIYEQYF.

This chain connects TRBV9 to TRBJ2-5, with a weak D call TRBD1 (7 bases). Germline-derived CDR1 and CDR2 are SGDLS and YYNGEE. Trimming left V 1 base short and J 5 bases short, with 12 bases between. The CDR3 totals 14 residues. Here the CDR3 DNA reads TGTGCCAGCAGCGTATCGGCAGGGGGGGAGACCCAGTACTTC. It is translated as CASSVSAGGETQYF.

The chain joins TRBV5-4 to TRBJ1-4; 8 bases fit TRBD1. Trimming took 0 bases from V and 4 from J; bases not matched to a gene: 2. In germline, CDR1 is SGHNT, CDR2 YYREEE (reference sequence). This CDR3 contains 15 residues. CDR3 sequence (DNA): TGTGCCAGCAGCTTGGGGGGACAGGATAATGAAAAACTGTTTTTT. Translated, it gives CASSLGGQDNEKLFF.

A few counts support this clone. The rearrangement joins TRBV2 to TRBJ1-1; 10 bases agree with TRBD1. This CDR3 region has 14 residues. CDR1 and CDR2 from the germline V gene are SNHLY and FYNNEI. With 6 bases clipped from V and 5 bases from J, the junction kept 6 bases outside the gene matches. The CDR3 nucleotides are TGTGCCAGCAGGAGGGGACAGGGGTTTACTGAAGCTTTCTTT. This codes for CASRRGQGFTEAFF.

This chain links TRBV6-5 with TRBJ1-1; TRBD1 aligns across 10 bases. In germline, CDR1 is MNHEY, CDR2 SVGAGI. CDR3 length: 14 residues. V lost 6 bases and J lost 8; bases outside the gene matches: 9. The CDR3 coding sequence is TGTGCCAGCAGACGGACAGGGGGTGGGTTCGAAGCTTTCTTT. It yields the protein CASRRTGGGFEAFF.

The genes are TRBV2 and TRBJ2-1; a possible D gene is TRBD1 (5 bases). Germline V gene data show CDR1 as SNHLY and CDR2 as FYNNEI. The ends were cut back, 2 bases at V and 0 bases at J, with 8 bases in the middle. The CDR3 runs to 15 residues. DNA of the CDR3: TGTGCCAGCAGTGAATCAGGGCCCTCCTACAATGAGCAGTTCTTC. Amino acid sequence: CASSESGPSYNEQFF.

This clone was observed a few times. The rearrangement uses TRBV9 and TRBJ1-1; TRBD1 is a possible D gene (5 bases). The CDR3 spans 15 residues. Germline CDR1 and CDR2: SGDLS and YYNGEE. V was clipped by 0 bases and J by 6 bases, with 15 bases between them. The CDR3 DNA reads TGTGCCAGCAGCGTAGCTCCGGCAGGGATAGCTGAAGCTTTCTTT. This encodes CASSVAPAGIAEAFF.

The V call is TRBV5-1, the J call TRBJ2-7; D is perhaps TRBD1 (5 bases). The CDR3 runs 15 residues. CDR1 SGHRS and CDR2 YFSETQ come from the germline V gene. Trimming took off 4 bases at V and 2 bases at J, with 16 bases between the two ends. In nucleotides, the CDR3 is TGCGCCAGCAGCCCGCCAGGGCCGAGAGCCTACGAGCAGTACTTC. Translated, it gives CASSPPGPRAYEQYF. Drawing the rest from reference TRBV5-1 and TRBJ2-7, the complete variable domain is KAGVTQTPRYLIKTRGQQVTLSCSPISGHRSVSWYQQTPGQGLQFLFEYFSETQRNKGNFPGRFSGRQFSNSRSEMNVSTLELGDSALYLCASSPPGPRAYEQYFGPGTRLTVT.

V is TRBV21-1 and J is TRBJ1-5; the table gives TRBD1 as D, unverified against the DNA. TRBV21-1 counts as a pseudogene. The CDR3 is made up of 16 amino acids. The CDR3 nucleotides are TGTGCCAGCAGCAAAGCGGGGCTTTGGGGCAATCAGCCCCAGCATTTT. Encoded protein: CASSKAGLWGNQPQHF.

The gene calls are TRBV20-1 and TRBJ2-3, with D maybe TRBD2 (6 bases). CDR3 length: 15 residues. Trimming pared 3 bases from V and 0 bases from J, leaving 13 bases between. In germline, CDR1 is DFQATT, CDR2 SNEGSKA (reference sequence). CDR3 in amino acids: CSASRRGYSTDTQYF. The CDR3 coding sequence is TGCAGTGCTAGTCGGCGGGGTTACAGCACAGATACGCAGTATTTT.

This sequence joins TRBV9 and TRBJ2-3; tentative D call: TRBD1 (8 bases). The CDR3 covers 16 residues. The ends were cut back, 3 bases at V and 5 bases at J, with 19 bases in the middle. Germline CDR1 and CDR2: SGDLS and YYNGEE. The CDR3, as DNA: TGTGCCAGCAGCGGGCGGACAGGGAGGGAGGGAGATACGCAGTATTTT. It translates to CASSGRTGREGDTQYF.

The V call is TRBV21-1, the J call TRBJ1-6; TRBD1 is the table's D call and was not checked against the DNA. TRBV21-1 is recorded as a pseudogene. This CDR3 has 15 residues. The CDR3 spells CASSGRTGRRSPLHF. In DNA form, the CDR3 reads TGTGCCAGCAGCGGACGGACAGGCCGTCGATCACCCCTCCACTTT.

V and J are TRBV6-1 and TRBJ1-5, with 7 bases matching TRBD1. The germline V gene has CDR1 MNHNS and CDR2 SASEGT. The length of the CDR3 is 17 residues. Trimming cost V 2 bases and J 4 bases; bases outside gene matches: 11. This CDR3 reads CASSEYPGTAPNQPQHF. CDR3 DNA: TGTGCCAGCAGTGAATATCCGGGGACAGCCCCTAATCAGCCCCAGCATTTT.